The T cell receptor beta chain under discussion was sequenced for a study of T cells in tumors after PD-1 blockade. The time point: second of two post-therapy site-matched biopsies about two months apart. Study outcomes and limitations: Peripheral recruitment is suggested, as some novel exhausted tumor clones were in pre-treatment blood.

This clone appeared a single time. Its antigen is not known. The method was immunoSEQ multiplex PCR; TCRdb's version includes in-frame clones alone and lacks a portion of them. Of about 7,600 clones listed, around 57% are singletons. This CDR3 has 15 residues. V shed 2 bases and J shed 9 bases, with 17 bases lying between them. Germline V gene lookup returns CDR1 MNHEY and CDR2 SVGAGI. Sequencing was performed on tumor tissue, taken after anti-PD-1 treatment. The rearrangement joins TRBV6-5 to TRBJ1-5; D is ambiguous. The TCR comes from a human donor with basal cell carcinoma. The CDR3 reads CASSYLGPSGWPQHF. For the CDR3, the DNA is TGTGCCAGCAGTTACCTGGGCCCCTCCGGGTGGCCCCAGCATTTT.